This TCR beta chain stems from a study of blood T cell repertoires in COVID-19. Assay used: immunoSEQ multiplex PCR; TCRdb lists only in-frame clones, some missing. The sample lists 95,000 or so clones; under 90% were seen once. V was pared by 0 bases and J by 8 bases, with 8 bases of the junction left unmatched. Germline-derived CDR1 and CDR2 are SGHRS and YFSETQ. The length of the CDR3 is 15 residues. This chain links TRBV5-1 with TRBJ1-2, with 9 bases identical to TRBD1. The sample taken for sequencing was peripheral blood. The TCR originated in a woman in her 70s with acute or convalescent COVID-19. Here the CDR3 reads CASSLARDRANGYTF. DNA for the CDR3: TGCGCCAGCAGCTTGGCCCGGGACAGGGCCAACGGCTACACCTTC.